The clone carrying this T cell receptor beta chain has only one observation. Its antigen is currently unknown. The PCR was carried out with 60 Vbeta primers and 13 Jbeta primers. TCRdb keeps only in-frame clones here, not all; method: immunoSEQ multiplex PCR. The data contain 150,000 to 200,000 clones, approximately 65% of them singletons. This sample is drawn from a study of cytomegalovirus exposure and HLA in healthy donors. The CDR3 runs 16 residues. The germline V and J ends were trimmed by 3 bases and 0 bases, with 13 bases remaining between them. Germline assignment: CDR1 SGHNT and CDR2 YYREEE (reference sequence). Whole-study findings and limits: A later analysis reportedly found fewer N-insertions in an Asian-associated ancestry cluster than the roughly 670-donor mean. Overall, approximately 150 TCR beta chains were annotated as cytomegalovirus-associated. Most TCR sequences were rare, but some public TCRs occurred in many donors. Roughly even sequencing depth across donors was the assumption behind the presence/absence analyses.

This receptor was taken from a man between 40 and 49 years old in good health and CMV-seronegative. The sample taken for sequencing was PBMCs. J is TRBJ2-1 and V is TRBV5-4, with D possibly being TRBD2 (6 bases). The CDR3 bases are TGTGCCAGCAGCTCCCGCGGGGCCGTCTCCTACAATGAGCAGTTCTTC. Translating it yields CASSSRGAVSYNEQFF.